This paragraph covers one T cell receptor beta chain sequence. Its antigen is not known. Between the trimmed V and J ends, which lost 5 bases and 6 bases, there was a span of 19 bases. Germline CDR1 and CDR2: MGHDK and SYGVNS. There are 15 residues in the CDR3. This specimen belongs to a study of shared clonotypes between healthy human individuals. General study results and limits: It was observed that 4% to 6% of naive CD4 clonotypes were shared across a few donors.

Some clones are missing from TCRdb's copy, which holds only in-frame ones; the method was immunoSEQ multiplex PCR. The sample gives 2.3 million or so clones, approximately 95% of which show up once; 0.39% is in the top ten. The V gene is TRBV25-1, the J gene TRBJ1-1; a possible D gene is TRBD1 (5 bases). The material sequenced was naive CD4+ T cells from PBMCs. Subset of the sample: CD45RA+ positively selected. The clonotype comes from a man aged 18 to 30 in good health. Some clones in this sample may be carry-over from other donors' samples. Here the CDR3 reads CASSPPAGWGAEAFF. For the CDR3, the DNA is TGTGCCAGCAGTCCCCCTGCGGGGTGGGGCGCTGAAGCTTTCTTT.